The 17 T cell receptor beta chains presented below share a single source sample, sequenced in a study of lymphopenia after photon versus proton radiotherapy. Only in-frame clones appear in the TCRdb table, and some are missing; sequencing was by immunoSEQ multiplex PCR. The sample shows just over 30,000 clones, about 93% of them seen only once. The sequencing here drew on peripheral blood, taken from a patient treated with photon-based radiotherapy. Every receptor here comes from a woman in her forties or fifties with cholangiocarcinoma.

The V call is TRBV18, the J call TRBJ2-2; D gene ambiguous. The CDR3 consists of 13 residues. With 2 bases removed from V and 3 bases from J, the gap between germline ends came to 4 bases. Germline CDR1 and CDR2: KGHSH and LQKENI. This CDR3 reads CASSPADTGELFF. In nucleotides, the CDR3 is TGTGCCAGCTCACCAGCAGACACCGGGGAGCTGTTTTTT.

The chain recombines TRBV2 with TRBJ2-7; D remains unclear. V was shortened by 4 bases and J by 2 bases, with 12 bases between the two germline ends. Per the germline V gene, CDR1 is SNHLY and CDR2 is FYNNEI. The length of the CDR3 is 14 residues. This CDR3 is CASSVSATAYEQYF. CDR3 nucleotides: TGTGCCAGCAGTGTGTCAGCTACCGCCTACGAGCAGTACTTC.

This clone was seen only once. This chain joins TRBV4-3 and TRBJ2-1; TRBD1 or TRBD2 may be the D gene (6 bases each). The V end lost 5 bases, the J end lost 0 bases, and 14 bases lay between the germline ends. There are 16 residues in the CDR3. The germline gives CDR1 LGHNA, CDR2 YSLEER. CDR3 bases: TGCGCCAGCAGCGCCCGGGGGCTTAGCTCCTACAATGAGCAGTTCTTC. It codes for CASSARGLSSYNEQFF.

This sequence joins TRBV6-6 and TRBJ2-7, with 8 nucleotides matching TRBD1. The germline V gene has CDR1 MNHNY and CDR2 SVGAGI (reference sequence). J lost 2 bases, V lost 6 bases, and 3 bases had no gene match. The CDR3 consists of 13 residues. CDR3: CASRGQGPYEQYF. CDR3 DNA sequence: TGTGCCAGCAGAGGACAGGGCCCCTACGAGCAGTACTTC.

The genes are TRBV19 and TRBJ1-2; D gene uncertain. CDR3 size: 14 residues. Trimming took off 7 bases at V and 4 bases at J, with 16 bases between the two ends. CDR1 is LNHDA, CDR2 SQIVND, per germline (reference sequence). CDR3 in amino acids: CASKEGNGPYGYTF. CDR3 in DNA: TGTGCCAGTAAAGAGGGCAATGGACCCTATGGCTACACCTTC.

The CDR3 spells CASSQSSRLQETQYF. CDR3 coding DNA: TGTGCCAGCAGCCAATCGTCTAGACTCCAAGAGACCCAGTACTTC. J is TRBJ2-5 and V is TRBV16; D call uncertain. Germline V lookup: CDR1 KGHSY, CDR2 FQNENV. V was trimmed by 0 bases and J by 1 base, leaving 9 bases between them. This CDR3 is built from 15 residues.

The V call is TRBV5-6, the J call TRBJ2-5; D is unresolved. This CDR3 is built from 14 residues. V gave up 0 bases and J gave up 0 bases, with 6 bases separating them. Germline CDR1 SGHDT, CDR2 YYEEEE. The CDR3 sequence: CASSLVRYQETQYF. The CDR3 nucleotides are TGTGCCAGCAGCTTGGTTCGGTACCAAGAGACCCAGTACTTC.

The CDR3 DNA follows: TGTGCCAGCAGTTACGCCAGGGGCAATCAGCCCCAGCATTTT. It encodes CASSYARGNQPQHF. This rearrangement joins TRBV6-5 to TRBJ1-5, with D perhaps TRBD1 (5 bases). Germline V CDR1 and CDR2: MNHEY, SVGAGI. CDR3 length: 14 amino acids. V gave up 2 bases and J gave up 2 bases, with 7 bases separating them.

The V and J genes are TRBV18 and TRBJ1-4; D is perhaps TRBD1 (5 bases). V dropped 3 bases and J dropped 5 bases, with 19 bases sitting between them. Germline lookup yields CDR1 KGHSH and CDR2 LQKENI. There are 17 residues in the CDR3. Here the CDR3 DNA reads TGTGCCAGCTCACCCCTCTCCCAGGGTGGTGCCAATGAAAAACTGTTTTTT. This sequence encodes CASSPLSQGGANEKLFF. Supplemented by reference TRBV18 and TRBJ1-4, the full variable domain reads NAGVMQNPRHLVRRRGQEARLRCSPMKGHSHVYWYRQLPEEGLKFMVYLQKENIIDESGMPKERFSAEFPKEGPSILRIQQVVRGDSAAYFCASSPLSQGGANEKLFFGSGTQLSVL.

The chain employs TRBV5-1 and TRBJ2-1; D ambiguous. The ends were cut back, 0 bases at V and 2 bases at J, with 6 bases in the middle. In germline, CDR1 is SGHRS, CDR2 YFSETQ. This CDR3 comprises 14 residues. This CDR3 reads CASSLGAAYNEQFF. CDR3 sequence (DNA): TGCGCCAGCAGCTTGGGGGCGGCCTACAATGAGCAGTTCTTC.

The chain recombines TRBV4-3 with TRBJ1-2; D perhaps matches TRBD1 (6 bases). Trimming removed 8 bases from V and 4 bases from J, with 23 bases in between. CDR3 length: 16 amino acids. The germline V gene has CDR1 LGHNA and CDR2 YSLEER. This CDR3 is CASLSGGAKASYGYTF. The CDR3 DNA sequence: TGCGCCAGCCTCTCGGGGGGGGCCAAGGCTAGCTATGGCTACACCTTC.

V and J are TRBV5-1 and TRBJ1-2, with 7 bases that match TRBD1. This CDR3 is 16 amino acids long. Germline CDR1 reads SGHRS; CDR2 reads YFSETQ. With 4 bases clipped from V and 2 bases from J, the junction kept 11 bases outside the gene matches. DNA for the CDR3: TGCGCCAGCAGCCGGACCGGGACAGCCGCGAACTATGGCTACACCTTC. Its protein is CASSRTGTAANYGYTF.

The chain is built from TRBV2 and TRBJ1-1; D ambiguous. With 7 bases removed from V and 7 bases from J, the gap between germline ends came to 10 bases. Germline CDR1 SNHLY, CDR2 FYNNEI. This CDR3 spans 11 amino acids. The CDR3 DNA reads TGTGCCAGCAATGAGGCCTTTGAAGCTTTCTTT. It specifies CASNEAFEAFF.

The J gene is TRBJ1-2, the V gene TRBV11-2; tentatively, D is TRBD1 (6 bases). CDR3 size: 15 residues. Germline V lookup: CDR1 SGHAT, CDR2 FQNNGV. Trimming stripped 1 base from V and 8 bases from J, with 17 bases between. The chain's CDR3 is CASSLVLGAIHGYTF. CDR3 DNA sequence: TGTGCCAGCAGCTTAGTTCTGGGGGCGATCCACGGCTACACCTTC.

The rearrangement joins TRBV11-2 to TRBJ1-2; D remains ambiguous. The CDR3 covers 15 residues. Trimming left V 2 bases short and J 2 bases short, with 12 bases between. Germline loops: CDR1 SGHAT, CDR2 FQNNGV. The CDR3 DNA follows: TGTGCCAGCAGCTTAATCCCTGGGTGGAACTATGGCTACACCTTC. Protein: CASSLIPGWNYGYTF.

This clone was seen only once. The V and J genes are TRBV6-6 and TRBJ1-2; no definite D call. The germline V gene has CDR1 MNHNY and CDR2 SVGAGI (reference sequence). This CDR3 contains 13 residues. V lost 6 bases to trimming and J lost 3 bases, with 11 bases between them. CDR3 sequence reads: CASRPAGHYGYTF. The CDR3 nucleotides are TGTGCCAGCAGGCCTGCCGGGCACTATGGCTACACCTTC.

This clone was seen only once. V usage is TRBV7-2 and J usage is TRBJ1-1; 8 bases align to TRBD1. Germline V lookup: CDR1 SGHTA, CDR2 FQGNSA. The length of the CDR3 is 15 residues. Germline trimming cut 5 bases from V and 3 bases from J; bases unmatched to any gene: 8. This chain's CDR3 is CASSIQGAIDTEAFF. In DNA form, the CDR3 reads TGTGCCAGCAGCATCCAGGGGGCGATAGACACTGAAGCTTTCTTT.